Each of the 27 T cell receptor beta chains below was sequenced from the same sample in a study of blood T cell repertoires in COVID-19 (dated by TCRdb to about 2020). The library relied on the immunoSEQ multiplex PCR assay. TCRdb holds this immuneACCESS table with in-frame rearrangements only. Some clones are missing; in checked studies, unresolved V genes explain under half, and the rest has no known cause. This sample comprises 200,000 to 250,000 clones, 88% of them detected only once. Clones ranked in the top ten supply roughly 2.6% of the sample. The source material was PBMCs or T cells enriched from blood (not recorded which). The receptor set was obtained from a woman aged 25 to 39 who had recovered from COVID-19.

This clone was detected only once. The chain recombines TRBV14 with TRBJ1-1; no clear D. The CDR3 has 13 amino acids. V was trimmed by 1 base and J by 4 bases, leaving 7 bases between them. Germline CDR1 SGHDN, CDR2 FVKESK. DNA for the CDR3: TGTGCCAGCAGCCAAGTCCCCAGCACTGAAGCTTTCTTT. Its translation: CASSQVPSTEAFF.

DNA of the CDR3: TGCGCCAGCAGCCAAACGACAGGGCCCTCGGGTTCACCCCTCCACTTT. Translating gives CASSQTTGPSGSPLHF. The chain employs TRBV4-1 and TRBJ1-6; TRBD1 matches at 7 bases. The germline V gene has CDR1 MGHRA and CDR2 YSYEKL. The CDR3 is 16 amino acids. Unmatched junction bases numbered 10, after V lost 2 bases and J lost 9 bases.

The V gene is TRBV12-2, the J gene TRBJ1-4; the table names TRBD1, a call not compared with the DNA. TRBV12-2 has pseudogene status. This CDR3 has 13 amino acids. CDR3 in DNA: TGTGCAAGTCGCTTAGACAGATACGAAAAACTGTTTTTT. Translation: CASRLDRYEKLFF.

The CDR3 loop is CASSVKDYSLGGELFF. CDR3 nucleotide sequence: TGTGCCAGCAGCGTAAAGGACTACTCGCTGGGCGGGGAGCTGTTTTTT. This chain joins TRBV9 and TRBJ2-2, with D maybe TRBD2 (6 bases). V was shortened by 1 base and J by 7 bases, with 17 bases between the two germline ends. Germline V gene data show CDR1 as SGDLS and CDR2 as YYNGEE. This CDR3 contains 16 residues.

This chain links TRBV6-5 with TRBJ1-4; D remains ambiguous. V shed 5 bases and J shed 0 bases, with 10 bases lying between them. CDR1 is MNHEY, CDR2 SVGAGI, per germline. The CDR3 consists of 15 residues. CDR3 residues: CASSPSSPTNEKLFF. The DNA for the CDR3 is TGTGCCAGCAGTCCCTCAAGCCCAACTAATGAAAAACTGTTTTTT.

This clone was recorded once. This chain connects TRBV18 to TRBJ2-3; 8 bases are shared with TRBD2. V shed 5 bases and J 4 bases; nucleotides not matched to a gene: 5. Per germline, CDR1 KGHSH and CDR2 LQKENI. CDR3 size: 14 residues. DNA for the CDR3: TGTGCCAGCTCAACCGCGCGGGGGGCAGATACGCAGTATTTT. This encodes CASSTARGADTQYF. Filled out from reference TRBV18 and TRBJ2-3, the complete variable domain reads NAGVMQNPRHLVRRRGQEARLRCSPMKGHSHVYWYRQLPEEGLKFMVYLQKENIIDESGMPKERFSAEFPKEGPSILRIQQVVRGDSAAYFCASSTARGADTQYFGPGTRLTVL.

The V and J genes are TRBV5-4 and TRBJ2-5; 7 bases fit TRBD2. Germline values: CDR1 SGHNT, CDR2 YYREEE (reference sequence). V shed 4 bases, J shed 5 bases, and the junction held 11 bases outside the gene matches. The CDR3 totals 15 residues. The CDR3 spells CASSRDDGGFETQYF. In DNA, the CDR3 is TGTGCCAGCAGCAGGGATGACGGGGGGTTTGAGACCCAGTACTTC.

Only one count was recorded for this clone. The chain combines TRBV6-5 with TRBJ1-2, with D uncertain. Per germline, CDR1 MNHEY and CDR2 SVGAGI. Trimming took off 6 bases at V and 5 bases at J, with 4 bases between the two ends. The CDR3 contains 10 residues. DNA of the CDR3: TGTGCCAGCAGACAGTATGGCTACACCTTC. Translation gives CASRQYGYTF.

The chain couples TRBV4-1 to TRBJ1-1; 8 bases match TRBD1. CDR1 is MGHRA and CDR2 is YSYEKL in the germline V gene. This CDR3 region has 16 residues. J gave up 2 bases and V 1 base, and 6 bases lay outside the gene matches. The CDR3 DNA is TGCGCCAGCAGCCAAGGGCCAGGGGGCGGAAACACTGAAGCTTTCTTT. Its protein product is CASSQGPGGGNTEAFF.

This CDR3 is CASSRGEPNTGELFF. The CDR3 region has the DNA TGTGCCAGCAGCCGAGGAGAGCCGAACACCGGGGAGCTGTTTTTT. The rearrangement links TRBV6-2 or TRBV6-3 to TRBJ2-2; D gene unclear. Germline assignment: CDR1 MNHEY and CDR2 SVGEGT. The CDR3 length is 15 residues. V was cut by 6 bases and J by 0 bases, with 11 bases left in between.

The chain combines TRBV19 with TRBJ1-1; perhaps TRBD1 as D (5 bases). Germline assignment: CDR1 LNHDA and CDR2 SQIVND (reference sequence). The CDR3 covers 15 residues. Trimming removed 0 bases at V and 4 bases at J, with 12 bases between. In nucleotides, the CDR3 is TGTGCCAGTAGTATAGATCGCGGGGCAGGCACTGAAGCTTTCTTT. This translates into CASSIDRGAGTEAFF.

V and J are TRBV19 and TRBJ2-2; TRBD1 is a possible D gene (6 bases). V lost 5 bases to trimming and J lost 1 base, with 11 bases between them. This CDR3 is 15 amino acids long. Germline V gives CDR1 LNHDA, CDR2 SQIVND (reference sequence). For the CDR3, the DNA is TGTGCCAGTAGTCGGGACACCCAGAACACCGGGGAGCTGTTTTTT. Amino acid sequence: CASSRDTQNTGELFF.

The rearrangement joins TRBV6-2 or TRBV6-3 to TRBJ1-5; 8 positions match TRBD1. Germline V gene sequence: CDR1 MNHEY, CDR2 SVGEGT. CDR3 size: 15 residues. With 2 bases clipped from V and 7 bases from J, the junction kept 7 bases outside the gene matches. CDR3 in amino acids: CASSYRRTGQQPQHF. CDR3 nucleotides: TGTGCCAGCAGTTACAGACGGACAGGGCAGCAGCCCCAGCATTTT.

The chain recombines TRBV9 with TRBJ2-3, with 8 bases matching TRBD2. V gave up 4 bases and J gave up 0 bases; unmatched junction bases: 4. Germline assignment: CDR1 SGDLS and CDR2 YYNGEE. The CDR3 totals 15 residues. CDR3 in DNA: TGTGCCAGCAGCATCATAGCGGGGAGCACAGATACGCAGTATTTT. Protein sequence: CASSIIAGSTDTQYF.

The J gene is TRBJ1-2, the V gene TRBV9; D perhaps matches TRBD1 (6 bases). CDR1 and CDR2 from the germline V gene are SGDLS and YYNGEE. Trimming removed 3 bases from V and 5 bases from J, with 14 bases in between. The length of the CDR3 is 14 residues. The CDR3 region has the DNA TGTGCCAGCAGCGCCCCCAGGGGAGGGTATGGCTACACCTTC. Translation: CASSAPRGGYGYTF.

This sequence joins TRBV7-2 and TRBJ1-2, with 8 bases that match TRBD1. The CDR3 loop spans 13 amino acids. V shed 2 bases and J 8 bases; nucleotides not matched to a gene: 4. Germline V gene sequence: CDR1 SGHTA, CDR2 FQGNSA. CDR3 residues: CASSLQGAGGYTF. CDR3 nucleotide sequence: TGTGCCAGCAGCTTACAGGGGGCTGGAGGCTACACCTTC.

In its sample, this clone was seen once. V usage is TRBV12-5 and J usage is TRBJ1-1, with 8 nucleotides matching TRBD1. CDR1 and CDR2 from the germline V gene are LGHNT and FRNRAP. J lost 5 bases, V lost 5 bases, and 13 bases had no gene match. The CDR3 consists of 16 residues. DNA of the CDR3: TGTGCTAGTGGTCCCGGACAGGGTGGTCTTTGGACTGAAGCTTTCTTT. Translating it yields CASGPGQGGLWTEAFF.

This clone has just a few counts. This sequence joins TRBV11-2 and TRBJ2-3, with D tentatively TRBD2 (7 bases). Trimming stripped 6 bases from V and 0 bases from J, with 19 bases between. Germline loops: CDR1 SGHAT, CDR2 FQNNGV. This CDR3 spans 17 amino acids. In nucleotides, the CDR3 is TGTGCCAGCAGGGTAATGGGGGGGCCTCGTAGCACAGATACGCAGTATTTT. It codes for CASRVMGGPRSTDTQYF.

The CDR3 DNA sequence: TGTGCCAGTAGTACCCTGGGCCAGGCGCGTTACGAGCAGTACTTC. Protein: CASSTLGQARYEQYF. The chain combines TRBV19 with TRBJ2-7; D is unclear. V lost 4 bases and J lost 4, with 17 bases in between. Per germline, CDR1 LNHDA and CDR2 SQIVND (reference sequence). This CDR3 has 15 amino acids.

The rearrangement links TRBV6-6 to TRBJ2-5; D may be TRBD2 (5 bases). Trimming removed 5 bases at V and 4 bases at J, with 11 bases between. The CDR3 covers 13 residues. Looked up from germline, CDR1 is MNHNY and CDR2 is SVGAGI (reference sequence). CDR3 amino acids: CASSRVRVETQYF. The CDR3 nucleotides are TGTGCCAGCAGTCGCGTGAGGGTAGAGACCCAGTACTTC.

This sequence joins TRBV5-6 and TRBJ1-5, with TRBD1 matching 11 bases. CDR1 is SGHDT, CDR2 YYEEEE, per germline. The CDR3 is 15 residues long. J was trimmed by 4 bases and V by 1 base; bases with no gene match: 1. The CDR3 DNA follows: TGTGCCAGCAGCTTGTGGGACAGGGGGAATCAGCCCCAGCATTTT. It translates to CASSLWDRGNQPQHF. The full variable domain, rest sourced from reference TRBV5-6 and TRBJ1-5, is DAGVTQSPTHLIKTRGQQVTLRCSPKSGHDTVSWYQQALGQGPQFIFQYYEEEERQRGNFPDRFSGHQFPNYSSELNVNALLLGDSALYLCASSLWDRGNQPQHFGDGTRLSIL.

The chain is built from TRBV4-1 and TRBJ1-2; D is possibly TRBD1 (5 bases). The CDR3 runs 14 residues. V shed 6 bases and J shed 4 bases, with 15 bases lying between them. From germline, CDR1 is MGHRA and CDR2 YSYEKL. The CDR3 reads CASRPTPGSYGYTF. CDR3 sequence (DNA): TGCGCCAGCAGACCCACCCCAGGGTCCTATGGCTACACCTTC.

V usage is TRBV28 and J usage is TRBJ1-2; tentatively, D is TRBD1 (6 bases). V was clipped by 2 bases and J by 3 bases, with 13 bases between them. CDR1 MDHEN and CDR2 SYDVKM come from the germline V gene. The CDR3 has 15 amino acids. The CDR3 sequence: CASSLGGAGDYGYTF. The CDR3 DNA sequence: TGTGCCAGCAGTTTAGGGGGGGCAGGAGACTATGGCTACACCTTC.

This clone has a handful of counts. J is TRBJ1-6 and V is TRBV2; 7 bases fit TRBD1. CDR1 is SNHLY and CDR2 is FYNNEI in the germline V gene. Unmatched junction bases numbered 11, after V lost 8 bases and J lost 7 bases. This CDR3 is built from 15 residues. CDR3 nucleotide sequence: TGTGCCAGCTTGGTACAGGGGAGCGGCAATTCACCCCTCCACTTT. As protein: CASLVQGSGNSPLHF.

This clone showed up just a few times. The chain employs TRBV4-1 and TRBJ2-1; 11 bases map to TRBD2. J gave up 9 bases and V 4 bases, and 8 bases lay outside the gene matches. The CDR3 is 15 residues long. The germline CDR1 and CDR2 sequences are MGHRA and YSYEKL. The chain's CDR3 is CASSRLSSGGGEQFF. In nucleotides, the CDR3 is TGCGCCAGCAGCCGGCTGAGTAGCGGGGGGGGTGAGCAGTTCTTC.

The chain couples TRBV7-6 to TRBJ2-5; D call uncertain. The CDR3 length is 11 residues. V was shortened by 5 bases and J by 5 bases, with 6 bases between the two germline ends. Germline V CDR1 and CDR2: SGHVS, FNYEAQ. CDR3 amino acids: CASSALETQYF. DNA of the CDR3: TGTGCCAGCAGCGCGCTCGAGACCCAGTACTTC.

The chain employs TRBV7-9 and TRBJ1-4; 7 bases are a match to TRBD1. With V trimmed by 4 bases and J by 4 bases, 9 bases remained unmatched. Germline CDR1 is SEHNR and CDR2 is FQNEAQ (reference sequence). The CDR3 covers 16 residues. CDR3 sequence reads: CASSSQDRPRNEKLFF. The CDR3 DNA reads as TGTGCCAGCAGCTCCCAGGACAGGCCGCGTAATGAAAAACTGTTTTTT. The whole variable domain, remainder taken from reference TRBV7-9 and TRBJ1-4, is DTGVSQNPRHKITKRGQNVTFRCDPISEHNRLYWYRQTLGQGPEFLTYFQNEAQLEKSRLLSDRFSAERPKGSFSTLEIQRTEQGDSAMYLCASSSQDRPRNEKLFFGSGTQLSVL.